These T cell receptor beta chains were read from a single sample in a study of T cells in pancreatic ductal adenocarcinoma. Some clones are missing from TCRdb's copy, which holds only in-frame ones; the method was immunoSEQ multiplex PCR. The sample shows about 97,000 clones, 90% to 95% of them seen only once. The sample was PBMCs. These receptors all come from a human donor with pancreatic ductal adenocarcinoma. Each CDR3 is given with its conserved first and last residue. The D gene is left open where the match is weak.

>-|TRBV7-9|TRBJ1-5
TGTGCCAGCAGCTTAGGGCAGGGGTTGGCTCAGCCCCAGCATTTT
CASSLGQGLAQPQHF
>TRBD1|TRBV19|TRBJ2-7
TGTGCCAGTAGTTCGGACAGGGGGCGCGACGAGCAGTACTTC
CASSSDRGRDEQYF
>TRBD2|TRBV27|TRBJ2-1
TGTGCCAGCATGGGGACTAGTACTCTGCATGAGCAGTTCTTC
CASMGTSTLHEQFF
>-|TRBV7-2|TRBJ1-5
TGTGCCAGCAGCTTCACGGGTGCCGGTCAGCCCCAGCATTTT
CASSFTGAGQPQHF
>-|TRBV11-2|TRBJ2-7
TGTGCCAGCAGCCTTAGAGAACAGTACTTC
CASSLREQYF
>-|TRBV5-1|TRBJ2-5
TGCGCCAGTACCGGCGGGGGCGGGTACCAAGAGACCCAGTACTTC
CASTGGGGYQETQYF
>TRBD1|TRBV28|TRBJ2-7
TGTGCCAGCAGTTCGGGACAGGGGGCCTACGAGCAGTACTTC
CASSSGQGAYEQYF
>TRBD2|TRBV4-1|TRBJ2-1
TGCGCCAGCAGCCAATCACCACTAGCGGGTTACAATGAGCAGTTCTTC
CASSQSPLAGYNEQFF
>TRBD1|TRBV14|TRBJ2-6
TGTGCCAGCAGCCAGGGCCTCCAGGGGGCCTACCAGACTGGGGCCAACGTCCTGACTTTC
CASSQGLQGAYQTGANVLTF
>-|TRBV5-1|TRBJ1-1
TGCGCCAGCAGCTTGCCTCGGACAGAGAACACTGAAGCTTTCTTT
CASSLPRTENTEAFF
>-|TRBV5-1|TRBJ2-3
TGCGCCAGCAGCTTAGAACAGGATACGCAGTATTTT
CASSLEQDTQYF
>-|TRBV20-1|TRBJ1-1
TGCAGTGCCGCAGAGAACACTGAAGCTTTCTTT
CSAAENTEAFF